This T cell receptor (beta chain) was captured in a study of vaccination and CD4 T cells after COVID-19. Study at large: Between diagnosis and the drawing of post-COVID samples lay a median 101 days (range 35 to 161). Stimulation used overlapping spike peptides from SARS-CoV-2, HCoV-NL63, HCoV-OC43 and HCoV-229E. Study observations and caveats: For convalescent patients, a median around 90% of reactive clones surfaced exclusively after vaccination.

About this clonotype: Its cognate antigen is unknown.

Treatment here: roughly 11-day PBMC culture with coronavirus spike peptide pools or control peptides (ViraFEST assay). The Oncomine TCR Beta short-read assay generated sequence data from the DNA of cultured CD4+ T cells. Using the QIAamp micro DNA kit, genomic DNA was extracted from the CD4+ T cells that had been cultured. One entry per CDR3 protein, called by TCRdb with MiXCR from the PCR reads. The data contain some 10,000 distinct CDR3 sequences, roughly 42% of them singletons. The clonotype originates from a human donor who had recovered from COVID-19. Sequenced material: CD4+ T cells from blood, cultured in vitro.

The CDR3 loop is CASSLGLAGSYEQYF. As DNA, the CDR3 is TGTGCCAGCAGCTTGGGACTAGCGGGCTCCTACGAGCAGTACTTC. The rearrangement links TRBV5-8 to TRBJ2-7; 10 bases agree with TRBD2. The germline gives CDR1 SGHTS, CDR2 YDEGEE. The CDR3 totals 15 residues. The trim removed 0 bases at V and 0 bases at J, leaving 0 bases unmatched.